This T cell receptor (beta chain) was recovered during a study of T cell responses to AZD1222 COVID-19 vaccine (dated by TCRdb to the early 2020s). Concerning the study at large: TCR sequencing was performed for 230 to 250 trial participants, of whom some 200 were given two doses of AZD1222 and around 25 were given two doses of MenACWY control vaccine. Enrollment into the trials was organized by age into subgroups of 18-55, 56-69 and 70-plus years, and those subgroups contained roughly 150, 30 and 60 TCR-sequenced participants, respectively. General conclusions and limits of the study: Spike-specific TCR breadth and depth rose significantly after two AZD1222 doses compared with day 0 and with MenACWY recipients. Because no samples from the day 14 peak response were available, repertoires could be characterized only after the peak T cell response. CD4 TCRs associated with the vaccine covered the entire spike protein, and the dominant responses were in regions 160-218 and 743-854. Reportedly, almost half of the unique spike-specific TCRs recognized epitopes lying outside the regions that are mutated in the B.1.351 and B.1.1.7 variants. Conclusions about previously exposed vaccinees were limited because only six or seven AZD1222 recipients were SARS-CoV-2 seropositive at baseline. Participants were mostly white British and included more females than males, and it was suggested by the authors that clonal diversity may have been underestimated. The 56-69-year group was small, and its depth increase did not reach significance, likely because of low power.

From a lookup of the germline V gene (reference sequence), CDR1 and CDR2 are LNHNV and YYDKDF. Trimming removed 0 bases from V and 3 bases from J, leaving 8 bases between the germline ends. The CDR3 covers 15 residues, taking in both the cysteine and the phenylalanine. The DNA shown is the 45-base CDR3, in frame from base 1. The time point label of this sample denotes: about 28 days (+/-7) after the second vaccine dose. Because spike-specific TCR depth and breadth did not differ between the two schedules, AZD1222 recipients who got a second dose at roughly 4 weeks were pooled with those who got a second dose at roughly 12 weeks. Vaccinee samples were obtained from the UK trials COV001 and COV002, which included a single-blind randomized controlled phase 2/3 trial of AZD1222 (ChAdOx1 nCoV-19) in healthy adults. For TCRbeta chain sequencing, PBMC samples from trial participants were taken at day 0 and at day 28 after the second dose.

On this clone itself: Its cognate antigen has yet to be identified. No quality values exist for individual bases; no much larger clone is one base distant.

The CDR3 regions of human TCRbeta chains were analyzed by immunosequencing. The original methods were these. Repertoire TCRs were checked for matches against a reference library of SARS-CoV-2-specific TCRs that had been generated using the MIRA antigen-specificity platform. Breadth meant the fraction of unique TCRs that were SARS-CoV-2-associated, whereas depth meant the fraction of total T cells that were SARS-CoV-2-associated. Each spike-specific TCR was assigned to its reactive spike region and to a CD4 or CD8 class using the MIRA data. Log10-transformed breadth and depth values were compared by one-way ANOVA with Sidak's multiple comparisons tests. The table was pulled from immuneACCESS by TCRdb, which kept in-frame rearrangements only. Such tables lose some clones; where checked, under half of the loss comes from unresolved V genes, and the rest has no known cause. V and J calls and clone size are those listed in that table; D and trimming were worked out from the DNA. Recorded for this sample are about 130,000 clones; over 85% of them occurred a single time. Jointly, the top ten make up approximately 1.2% of the sample.

Recombination connected TRBV15 to TRBJ1-4; the D gene cannot be resolved reliably. This TCR was sampled from an adult who received the AZD1222 COVID-19 vaccine. The source material was peripheral blood, sampled 28 days after the second AZD1222 dose. Read as DNA, the sequence is TGTGCCACCAGCAGAGATGGGAGGTCTAATGAAAAACTGTTTTTT. It translates to CATSRDGRSNEKLFF.